One sample yielded the 25 T cell receptor beta chains listed below, sequenced in a study of blood T cell repertoires in COVID-19. Data came from immunoSEQ multiplex PCR; TCRdb stores just in-frame clones and leaves some out. In the table there are 130,000 to 150,000 clones, over 70% of which are singletons. Sequencing was carried out using peripheral blood. These receptors came from a man older than 75 with acute or convalescent COVID-19.

On this clone itself: At one end the junction does not follow the germline gene, possibly because of a read error. V and J are TRBV19 and TRBJ2-7; 9 nucleotides match TRBD1. CDR1 LNHDA and CDR2 SQIVND come from the germline V gene (reference sequence). The CDR3 is made up of 15 amino acids. The CDR3 coding sequence is TGTGCCAGCAGTATCGAACAGGGGGCGAGGTACGAGCAGTACTTC. This gives the protein CASSIEQGARYEQYF.

The rearrangement joins TRBV4-1 to TRBJ1-2; possible D gene TRBD1, 5 bases. The CDR3 is 16 residues long. Germline values: CDR1 MGHRA, CDR2 YSYEKL. V was shortened by 0 bases and J by 2 bases, with 13 bases between the two germline ends. CDR3 DNA: TGCGCCAGCAGCCAAGAGATTGGGGGGGGGAACTATGGCTACACCTTC. It specifies CASSQEIGGGNYGYTF.

This rearrangement joins TRBV28 to TRBJ2-7; 10 bases fit TRBD2. V dropped 3 bases and J dropped 5; count of bases not matched to a gene: 13. In germline, CDR1 is MDHEN, CDR2 SYDVKM. The CDR3 length is 17 residues. This CDR3 is CASSFMASGSSVHEQYF. CDR3 bases: TGTGCCAGCAGTTTTATGGCTAGCGGGAGTAGTGTCCACGAGCAGTACTTC.

V and J are TRBV9 and TRBJ1-3, with 9 nucleotides matching TRBD1. The CDR3 totals 17 residues. CDR1 is SGDLS, CDR2 YYNGEE, per germline. The ends lost 4 bases at V and 0 bases at J; junction bases unmatched: 8. The CDR3 sequence: CASSYRGQGSSGNTIYF. In DNA form, the CDR3 reads TGTGCCAGCAGCTATAGAGGACAGGGGAGCTCTGGAAACACCATATATTTT.

The chain employs TRBV7-9 and TRBJ2-1, with D unclear. With 2 bases removed from V and 8 bases from J, the gap between germline ends came to 7 bases. Germline loops: CDR1 SEHNR, CDR2 FQNEAQ (reference sequence). The CDR3 length is 12 residues. CDR3 coding DNA: TGTGCCAGCAGCTTAAACTCGGATGAGCAGTTCTTC. It translates to CASSLNSDEQFF.

The rearrangement joins TRBV6-4 to TRBJ1-5, with D hard to call. CDR3 length: 13 residues. V was cut by 2 bases and J by 10 bases, with 12 bases left in between. Germline V gives CDR1 MRHNA, CDR2 SNTAGT. CDR3 sequence (DNA): TGTGCCAGCAGTGACCAGGAGGGAAGTCCCCAGCATTTT. Its protein is CASSDQEGSPQHF.

V is TRBV5-1 and J is TRBJ2-5; perhaps TRBD1 as D (6 bases). The CDR3 has 14 residues. Germline lookup yields CDR1 SGHRS and CDR2 YFSETQ. V shed 0 bases and J shed 5 bases, with 11 bases lying between them. CDR3 nucleotides: TGCGCCAGCAGCTTGGGTGGGGACACCGAGACCCAGTACTTC. Amino acid sequence: CASSLGGDTETQYF.

The gene calls are TRBV13 and TRBJ2-3; weak D call: TRBD2 (5 bases). Germline loops: CDR1 PRHDT, CDR2 FYEKMQ (reference sequence). The CDR3 sequence is 13 residues long. V was cut by 4 bases and J by 3 bases, with 8 bases left in between. The DNA of the CDR3 is TGTGCCAGCAGCTCCGAGGGAACAGATACGCAGTATTTT. Translating gives CASSSEGTDTQYF. Full variable domain (remainder filled in from reference TRBV13 and TRBJ2-3): AAGVIQSPRHLIKEKRETATLKCYPIPRHDTVYWYQQGPGQDPQFLISFYEKMQSDKGSIPDRFSAQQFSDYHSELNMSSLELGDSALYFCASSSEGTDTQYFGPGTRLTVL.

The chain combines TRBV3-1 (or the pseudogene TRBV3-2) with TRBJ2-7, with TRBD1 matching 8 bases. Germline loops: CDR1 LGHDT, CDR2 YNNKEL (reference sequence). The V gene end was trimmed by 4 bases and the J gene end by 0 bases; junction bases not matched to a gene: 5. The CDR3 contains 15 residues. Written as DNA, the CDR3 is TGTGCCAGCAGCCCCTGGGACAGGAGCTCCTACGAGCAGTACTTC. It specifies CASSPWDRSSYEQYF.

The chain recombines TRBV5-5 with TRBJ1-4; no firm D call. V was trimmed by 4 bases and J by 7 bases, leaving 8 bases between them. Germline loops: CDR1 SGHKS, CDR2 YYEKEE (reference sequence). This CDR3 region has 12 residues. Here the CDR3 reads CASSPLGEKLFF. CDR3 coding DNA: TGTGCCAGCAGCCCCCTAGGTGAAAAACTGTTTTTT.

The chain links TRBV10-3 to TRBJ2-1, with 12 bases lining up with TRBD1. The J segment lost 7 bases and the V segment lost 4 bases, leaving 5 bases of the junction unmatched. The CDR3 loop spans 15 amino acids. Germline assignment: CDR1 ENHRY and CDR2 SYGVKD. The CDR3 loop reads CAISGGDRGQNEQFF. As DNA, the CDR3 is TGTGCCATCAGTGGAGGGGACAGGGGGCAAAATGAGCAGTTCTTC.

The chain has TRBV9 and TRBJ2-1; no clear D gene. Germline V gene data show CDR1 as SGDLS and CDR2 as YYNGEE. Trimming pared 3 bases from V and 0 bases from J, leaving 10 bases between. This CDR3 comprises 15 residues. The CDR3 reads CASSGRRSSYNEQFF. The CDR3 DNA reads as TGTGCCAGCAGCGGGCGGCGTAGCTCCTACAATGAGCAGTTCTTC. Using reference TRBV9 and TRBJ2-1 for the parts outside the CDR3, the full variable domain is DSGVTQTPKHLITATGQRVTLRCSPRSGDLSVYWYQQSLDQGLQFLIQYYNGEERAKGNILERFSAQQFPDLHSELNLSSLELGDSALYFCASSGRRSSYNEQFFGPGTRLTVL.

The chain carries TRBV10-3 and TRBJ2-3; 7 bases fit TRBD2. Germline loops: CDR1 ENHRY, CDR2 SYGVKD. CDR3 length equals 15 residues. After removal of 5 bases from V and 0 bases from J, the junction contained 5 bases not matched to a gene. CDR3 coding DNA: TGTGCCATCAGTTCAGCGGGGCCAAGCACAGATACGCAGTATTTT. Translating it yields CAISSAGPSTDTQYF.

The rearrangement joins TRBV7-2 to TRBJ2-1, with 13 bases fitting TRBD2. The germline V gene encodes CDR1 SGHTA and CDR2 FQGNSA. The J segment lost 6 bases and the V segment lost 4 bases, leaving 3 bases of the junction unmatched. The CDR3 contains 15 residues. The DNA of the CDR3 is TGTGCCAGCAGCTCGACTAGCGGGAGGAGCAATGAGCAGTTCTTC. Protein product: CASSSTSGRSNEQFF.

A single count supports this clone. This chain connects TRBV25-1 to TRBJ1-1, with no clear D. Germline V gene data show CDR1 as MGHDK and CDR2 as SYGVNS. The CDR3 loop spans 13 amino acids. The ends were cut back, 5 bases at V and 0 bases at J, with 7 bases in the middle. DNA for the CDR3: TGTGCCAGCAGTTCCCTTGTGAACACTGAAGCTTTCTTT. Amino acid sequence: CASSSLVNTEAFF.

The chain combines TRBV18 with TRBJ2-7; unclear D gene. The CDR3 has 13 amino acids. Germline CDR1 and CDR2: KGHSH and LQKENI. Trimming stripped 1 base from V and 3 bases from J, with 7 bases between. The CDR3 here is CASSPLAVYEQYF. As DNA, the CDR3 is TGTGCCAGCTCACCACTTGCAGTCTACGAGCAGTACTTC.

The chain employs TRBV5-4 and TRBJ2-1; TRBD2 aligns across 7 bases. The CDR3 covers 15 residues. Germline V gene lookup returns CDR1 SGHNT and CDR2 YYREEE (reference sequence). Losses at the gene ends were 5 bases for V and 1 base for J; bases not matched to a gene: 6. The CDR3 sequence: CASSAGVGSYNEQFF. Here the CDR3 DNA reads TGTGCCAGCAGTGCGGGAGTGGGATCCTACAATGAGCAGTTCTTC.

In nucleotides, the CDR3 is TGTGCCAGTAGTAGACGGGACAGCGTTTTCCCGCCCCAGCATTTT. It codes for CASSRRDSVFPPQHF. J is TRBJ1-5 and V is TRBV19, with 7 bases fitting TRBD1. Germline-derived CDR1 and CDR2 are LNHDA and SQIVND (reference sequence). This CDR3 has 15 amino acids. Trimming cost V 4 bases and J 9 bases; bases outside gene matches: 12.

The J gene is TRBJ2-1, the V gene TRBV7-2; 9 nucleotides match TRBD2. Germline V lookup: CDR1 SGHTA, CDR2 FQGNSA. V shed 1 base, J shed 14 bases, and the junction held 6 bases outside the gene matches. The CDR3 spans 13 residues. For the CDR3, the DNA is TGTGCCAGCAGCTTAGAGGGGCTAGCGGGAAAGTTCTTC. Protein sequence: CASSLEGLAGKFF. The full variable domain, completed using reference TRBV7-2 and TRBJ2-1, is GAGVSQSPSNKVTEKGKDVELRCDPISGHTALYWYRQSLGQGLEFLIYFQGNSAPDKSGLPSDRFSAERTGGSVSTLTIQRTQQEDSAVYLCASSLEGLAGKFFGPGTRLTVL.

This chain joins TRBV2 and TRBJ1-5; 7 bases line up with TRBD1. This CDR3 is built from 15 residues. From germline, CDR1 is SNHLY and CDR2 FYNNEI. The V segment lost 5 bases and the J segment 3 bases; nucleotides outside the gene matches: 7. CDR3 residues: CASSPGQAPNQPQHF. In nucleotides, the CDR3 is TGTGCCAGCAGTCCTGGACAGGCCCCCAATCAGCCCCAGCATTTT.

The gene calls are TRBV15 and TRBJ1-2, with D maybe TRBD1 (6 bases). This CDR3 spans 13 amino acids. Germline CDR1 is LNHNV and CDR2 is YYDKDF (reference sequence). The V and J ends lost 6 bases and 4 bases respectively, with 12 bases between them. CDR3 DNA sequence: TGTGCCACCAGTTCCAGGGGCACCTATGGCTACACCTTC. Its protein product is CATSSRGTYGYTF. The whole variable domain, filled in from reference TRBV15 and TRBJ1-2, reads DAMVIQNPRYQVTQFGKPVTLSCSQTLNHNVMYWYQQKSSQAPKLLFHYYDKDFNNEADTPDNFQSRRPNTSFCFLDIRSPGLGDTAMYLCATSSRGTYGYTFGSGTRLTVV.

V and J are TRBV27 and TRBJ2-5; 9 nucleotides agree with TRBD1. The J segment lost 4 bases and the V segment lost 5 bases, leaving 8 bases of the junction unmatched. Germline loops: CDR1 MNHEY, CDR2 SMNVEV (reference sequence). The CDR3 sequence is 15 residues long. The CDR3 DNA follows: TGTGCCAGCAGTCCAGGGACAGGGAGGGGAGAGACCCAGTACTTC. Its translation: CASSPGTGRGETQYF.

The CDR3 nucleotides are TGTGCCAGCAGCCAAGTCCGGGGGACAGCCTATGGCTACACCTTC. Translating gives CASSQVRGTAYGYTF. This chain joins TRBV3-1 (or the pseudogene TRBV3-2) and TRBJ1-2, with 7 positions matching TRBD1. CDR1 and CDR2 (germline): LGHDT, YNNKEL (reference sequence). CDR3 size: 15 residues. The trim removed 1 base at V and 4 bases at J, leaving 6 bases unmatched.

The genes are TRBV28 and TRBJ1-5, with TRBD1 matching over 7 bases. CDR1 is MDHEN and CDR2 is SYDVKM in the germline V gene. J lost 1 base, V lost 7 bases, and 4 bases had no gene match. The CDR3 is 14 residues long. CDR3 region: CASTPGGSNQPQHF. In nucleotides, the CDR3 is TGTGCCAGCACCCCAGGGGGAAGCAATCAGCCCCAGCATTTT.

The rearrangement uses TRBV5-1 and TRBJ2-1; possible D gene TRBD2, 6 bases. V gave up 4 bases and J gave up 4 bases, with 12 bases separating them. Germline V CDR1 and CDR2: SGHRS, YFSETQ. The CDR3 covers 14 residues. As DNA, the CDR3 is TGCGCCAGCAGCATAGCGGCCCCGTACAATGAGCAGTTCTTC. This codes for CASSIAAPYNEQFF.